This T cell receptor beta chain was documented in a study of CD8+ T cells in alopecia areata. Points from the study as a whole: Mouse data revealed clearer TCR sharing than patient data did, a gap possibly tied to HLA.

The V gene lost 4 bases and the J gene lost 3 bases, with 16 bases spanning the gap. CDR1 SGHVS and CDR2 FQNEAQ come from the germline V gene. The CDR3 runs to 16 residues. Extraction of RNA preceded its reverse transcription into cDNA, which served as the sequencing template. Some clones are missing from TCRdb's copy, which holds only in-frame ones; the method was immunoSEQ multiplex PCR. The sample shows 140,000 to 150,000 clones, 62% of them seen only once. Points on this clone: Its matching antigen is unknown.

The sequencing sample was made of CD8+ T cells sorted from blood. The J gene is TRBJ2-1, the V gene TRBV7-8; D call uncertain. The TCR was taken from a human donor in good health. CDR3 DNA: TGTGCCAGCAGCTCCCGACACATGGGGATCTACAATGAGCAGTTCTTC. This gives the protein CASSSRHMGIYNEQFF.